The 20 T cell receptor beta chains presented below share a single source sample, sequenced in a study of cytomegalovirus exposure and HLA in healthy donors. In the PCR, 60 Vbeta and 13 Jbeta primers were used. The protocol was immunoSEQ multiplex PCR, while the TCRdb copy is restricted to in-frame clones and leaves out a portion. Among 150,000 to 200,000 clones, over 75% were seen once, and the ten largest hold approximately 0.55%. The sample taken for sequencing was PBMCs. The receptors derive from a woman aged 45-65 years in good health and CMV-seronegative.

The CDR3 DNA sequence: TGTGCCAGCAGTCCAAACGTTTTGGCAACTAGCGGATGGGGAGATACGCAGTATTTT. It is translated as CASSPNVLATSGWGDTQYF. The chain couples TRBV21-1 to TRBJ2-3; the table's D call, TRBD2, was not checked against the DNA. TRBV21-1 is annotated as a pseudogene. The CDR3 loop spans 19 amino acids.

The gene calls are TRBV18 and TRBJ1-2; 7 bases are a match to TRBD1. The CDR3 covers 14 residues. J was trimmed by 9 bases and V by 6 bases; bases with no gene match: 13. CDR1 KGHSH and CDR2 LQKENI come from the germline V gene. The CDR3 coding sequence is TGTGCCAGCTCCCGAGGGGGCTCGATCCCAAGCTACACCTTC. Its protein is CASSRGGSIPSYTF. The entire variable domain, with the rest obtained from reference TRBV18 and TRBJ1-2, is as follows: NAGVMQNPRHLVRRRGQEARLRCSPMKGHSHVYWYRQLPEEGLKFMVYLQKENIIDESGMPKERFSAEFPKEGPSILRIQQVVRGDSAAYFCASSRGGSIPSYTFGSGTRLTVV.

The V call is TRBV2, the J call TRBJ1-6; a weak D match, TRBD1 (5 bases). Deletions cut 2 bases from V and 11 bases from J, with 19 bases between. The CDR3 loop spans 16 amino acids. Germline assignment: CDR1 SNHLY and CDR2 FYNNEI. The CDR3 sequence: CASSETVTVPWAPLHF. The DNA for the CDR3 is TGTGCCAGCAGTGAAACGGTGACAGTGCCTTGGGCACCCCTCCACTTT.

V and J are TRBV14 and TRBJ2-3; D is possibly TRBD2 (7 bases). This CDR3 is 15 amino acids long. Germline CDR1 reads SGHDN; CDR2 reads FVKESK. Trimming removed 3 bases from V and 3 bases from J, with 13 bases in between. The CDR3 DNA is TGTGCCAGCAGCCAGGGGGGGCTTGGGACAGATACGCAGTATTTT. The encoded protein is CASSQGGLGTDTQYF.

This chain joins TRBV7-3 and TRBJ2-2; tentative D call: TRBD2 (5 bases). The CDR3 totals 15 residues. Per the germline V gene, CDR1 is SGHTA and CDR2 is FQGTGA. The V and J ends lost 3 bases and 5 bases respectively, with 13 bases between them. For the CDR3, the DNA is TGTGCCAGCAGCTTTGAGGGAGCAAGGACCGGGGAGCTGTTTTTT. Translated: CASSFEGARTGELFF. The variable domain in full, completed from reference TRBV7-3 and TRBJ2-2, reads GAGVSQTPSNKVTEKGKYVELRCDPISGHTALYWYRQSLGQGPEFLIYFQGTGAADDSGLPNDRFFAVRPEGSVSTLKIQRTERGDSAVYLCASSFEGARTGELFFGEGSRLTVL.

This chain connects TRBV10-3 to TRBJ2-1; D is unclear. The V gene's germline CDR1 is ENHRY and CDR2 SYGVKD. CDR3 length: 12 residues. V lost 7 bases and J 10 bases, leaving 14 bases between the germline ends. The CDR3 bases are TGTGCCATCACTCCAGACCCGAGGGAGCAGTTCTTC. Translation: CAITPDPREQFF.

This clone was picked up a small number of times. CDR3 region: CASSSWTSGGAGEQFF. Written as DNA, the CDR3 is TGTGCCAGCAGCTCCTGGACTAGCGGGGGGGCCGGTGAGCAGTTCTTC. This sequence joins TRBV7-6 and TRBJ2-1; 15 bases match TRBD2. Trimming took 4 bases from V and 9 from J; bases not matched to a gene: 7. This CDR3 has 16 residues. Per the germline V gene, CDR1 is SGHVS and CDR2 is FNYEAQ.

The chain links TRBV15 to TRBJ2-3; the match to TRBD2 covers 12 bases. Germline CDR1 and CDR2: LNHNV and YYDKDF (reference sequence). After removal of 8 bases from V and 2 bases from J, the junction contained 11 bases not matched to a gene. This CDR3 has 17 residues. The CDR3 bases are TGTGCCACCCAAAGACTAGCGGGGGAACAGTTCACAGATACGCAGTATTTT. The encoded protein is CATQRLAGEQFTDTQYF.

The genes are TRBV5-3 and TRBJ2-7, with 10 bases aligning to TRBD2. TRBV5-3 is flagged as an ORF with uncertain function. The V and J ends lost 10 bases and 7 bases, in that order; junction bases with no gene match: 17. CDR3 length: 15 residues. DNA of the CDR3: TGTGCCGCCCTAAAGTTAGCGGGGGGAATCTGGGAGCAGTACTTC. As protein: CAALKLAGGIWEQYF.

This clone was found once. The chain employs TRBV28 and TRBJ1-5; D is uncertain. The CDR3 length is 13 residues. Germline V CDR1 and CDR2: MDHEN, SYDVKM. The V end lost 6 bases, the J end lost 8 bases, and 14 bases lay between the germline ends. As DNA, the CDR3 is TGTGCCAGCAGCCTACTGGGCGGGGAGCCCCAGCATTTT. This encodes CASSLLGGEPQHF.

The chain has TRBV7-2 and TRBJ2-2; 12 bases align to TRBD2. Losses at the gene ends were 2 bases for V and 4 bases for J; bases not matched to a gene: 11. The CDR3 contains 19 residues. Germline V CDR1 and CDR2: SGHTA, FQGNSA. Here the CDR3 DNA reads TGTGCCAGCAGCTTAAGATGGGCTAGCGGGGGGGCCGGCACCGGGGAGCTGTTTTTT. Residues: CASSLRWASGGAGTGELFF.

The genes are TRBV11-1 and TRBJ1-2, with TRBD1 as a possible D gene (5 bases). This CDR3 comprises 16 residues. Trimming shortened V by 2 bases and J by 4 bases, and 17 bases separated the two germline ends. The germline CDR1 and CDR2 sequences are SGHAT and FQDESV (reference sequence). The CDR3 sequence: CASSLPGQGDGYGYTF. The CDR3 region has the DNA TGTGCCAGCAGCTTACCAGGGCAGGGTGATGGCTATGGCTACACCTTC.

The genes are TRBV27 and TRBJ2-1, with 7 bases lining up with TRBD1. V lost 3 bases to trimming and J lost 8 bases; unmatched junction nucleotides: 10. Germline values: CDR1 MNHEY, CDR2 SMNVEV (reference sequence). The CDR3 has 15 residues. Here the CDR3 reads CASSFTTGLFDEQFF. CDR3 in DNA: TGTGCCAGCAGTTTCACGACAGGGTTATTCGATGAGCAGTTCTTC.

V and J are TRBV14 and TRBJ2-7, with 7 bases aligning to TRBD1. The V gene's germline CDR1 is SGHDN and CDR2 FVKESK. This CDR3 comprises 15 residues. J was trimmed by 2 bases and V by 3 bases; bases with no gene match: 7. CDR3 protein: CASSHRDRKPYEQYF. In DNA, the CDR3 is TGTGCCAGCAGCCACCGGGACAGAAAACCCTACGAGCAGTACTTC.

The chain has TRBV6-5 and TRBJ2-1; 12 bases agree with TRBD2. V dropped 7 bases and J dropped 2; count of bases not matched to a gene: 3. This CDR3 comprises 15 residues. The germline CDR1 and CDR2 sequences are MNHEY and SVGAGI. The CDR3 sequence is CASTWTSGAYNEQFF. CDR3 in DNA: TGTGCCAGCACCTGGACTAGCGGGGCCTACAATGAGCAGTTCTTC.

This clone appeared once. The V gene is TRBV27, the J gene TRBJ2-2, with 7 bases lining up with TRBD1. Looked up from germline, CDR1 is MNHEY and CDR2 is SMNVEV (reference sequence). The CDR3 sequence is 14 residues long. Trimming removed 6 bases from V and 5 bases from J; junction bases left unmatched: 6. Written as DNA, the CDR3 is TGTGCCAGCAGCTCCGGGACAGCGACCGGGGAGCTGTTTTTT. This encodes CASSSGTATGELFF.

The J gene is TRBJ1-1, the V gene TRBV5-6; unclear D gene. This CDR3 has 13 residues. CDR1 is SGHDT and CDR2 is YYEEEE in the germline V gene. The V and J ends lost 0 bases and 5 bases respectively, with 8 bases between them. The CDR3, as DNA: TGTGCCAGCAGCTTGGGGGCCGGAACTGAAGCTTTCTTT. Translation: CASSLGAGTEAFF.

The chain is built from TRBV6-5 and TRBJ2-1; TRBD2 is a possible D gene (5 bases). Germline CDR1 is MNHEY and CDR2 is SVGAGI. This CDR3 has 15 amino acids. Trimming stripped 0 bases from V and 2 bases from J, with 8 bases between. CDR3 nucleotide sequence: TGTGCCAGCAGTTACTCAGACGGGGCCTACAATGAGCAGTTCTTC. Amino acid sequence: CASSYSDGAYNEQFF.

This clone appeared a single time. The J gene is TRBJ1-1, the V gene TRBV2, with a tentative D call TRBD1 (5 bases). The V gene's germline CDR1 is SNHLY and CDR2 FYNNEI. The CDR3 runs to 15 residues. V was pared by 4 bases and J by 1 base, with 13 bases between. Here the CDR3 reads CASSAFQGANTEAFF. The CDR3 nucleotides read TGTGCCAGCAGTGCCTTCCAAGGGGCGAACACTGAAGCTTTCTTT.

This clone was seen just once. The chain recombines TRBV11-3 with TRBJ2-1, with unresolved D. Germline V gives CDR1 SGHNT, CDR2 YENEEA. This CDR3 contains 15 residues. V shed 0 bases and J shed 0 bases, with 6 bases lying between them. CDR3: CASSLDSYSYNEQFF. The CDR3, as DNA: TGTGCCAGCAGCTTAGACTCCTACTCCTACAATGAGCAGTTCTTC.